This TCR beta chain was captured by sequencing in a study of radiotherapy plus CTLA-4 blockade in lung cancer. Between the trimmed V and J ends, which lost 8 bases and 0 bases, there was a span of 12 bases. Germline V gives CDR1 GTSNPN, CDR2 SVGIG (reference sequence). The CDR3 contains 13 residues. Only in-frame clones appear in the TCRdb table, and some are missing; sequencing was by immunoSEQ multiplex PCR. The sample gives 83,000 or so clones, roughly four fifths of which show up once; 0.82% is in the top ten. Each patient with chemo-refractory metastatic non-small-cell lung cancer was treated with focal radiation plus CTLA-4 blockade using ipilimumab.

The specimen was peripheral blood, collected from a patient treated with radiotherapy plus ipilimumab. The chain employs TRBV30 and TRBJ2-3; the D gene is possibly TRBD1 (5 bases). This receptor was obtained from a human donor with non-small cell lung cancer who had stable disease on radiotherapy plus ipilimumab. CDR3 protein: CAGAWASTDTQYF. The CDR3 nucleotides read TGTGCCGGGGCGTGGGCTAGCACAGATACGCAGTATTTT. The full variable domain, its missing parts supplied by reference TRBV30 and TRBJ2-3, is SQTIHQWPATLVQPVGSPLSLECTVEGTSNPNLYWYRQAAGRGLQLLFYSVGIGQISSEVPQNLSASRPQDRQFILSSKKLLLSDSGFYLCAGAWASTDTQYFGPGTRLTVL.